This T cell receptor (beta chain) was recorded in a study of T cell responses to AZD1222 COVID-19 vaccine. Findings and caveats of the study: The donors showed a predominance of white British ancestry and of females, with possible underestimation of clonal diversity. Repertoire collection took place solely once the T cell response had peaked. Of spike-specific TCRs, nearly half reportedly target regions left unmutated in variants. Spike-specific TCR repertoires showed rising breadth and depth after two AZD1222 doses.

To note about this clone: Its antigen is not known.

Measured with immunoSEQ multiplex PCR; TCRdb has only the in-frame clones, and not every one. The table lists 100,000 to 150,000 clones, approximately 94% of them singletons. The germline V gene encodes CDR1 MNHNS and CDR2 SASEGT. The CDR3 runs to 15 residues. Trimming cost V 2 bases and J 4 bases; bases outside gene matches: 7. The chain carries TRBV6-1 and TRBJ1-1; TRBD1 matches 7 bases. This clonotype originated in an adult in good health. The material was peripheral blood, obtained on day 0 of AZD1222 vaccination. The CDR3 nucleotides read TGTGCCAGCAGTGAAACACAGGGGCGGTTCACTGAAGCTTTCTTT. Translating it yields CASSETQGRFTEAFF.